This T cell receptor (beta chain) was observed in a study of blood T cells in healthy people across ages. Findings and caveats of the study: Investigators treated diversity estimates from one million T cells as underestimates. Naive and antigen-experienced cells could not be conclusively compared, given unsorted PBMCs.

It was with a sample-barcoded 5' primer and a J-beta primer mix that a second PCR of roughly 6 to 12 cycles was run. TCRdb recomputed calls from the 5' RACE reads with MiXCR, one row per CDR3 protein. The sample gives 550,000 to 800,000 distinct CDR3 sequences, about 32% of which show up once; over 15% is in the top ten. Each donor's blood draw was around 9.1 milliliters of peripheral blood. The table lists this clonotype with many counts. What it binds is not known. The specimen sequenced was blood. This sequence was found in a woman aged 80 or over in good health.

The DNA for the CDR3 is TGTGCCACCAGCAGAGTACAGGGGGCGAAAAGCAATCAGCCCCAGCATTTT. This gives the protein CATSRVQGAKSNQPQHF. The chain is built from TRBV15 and TRBJ1-5; 9 positions match TRBD1. The CDR3 contains 17 residues. Germline lookup yields CDR1 LNHNV and CDR2 YYDKDF (reference sequence). Losses at the gene ends were 1 base for V and 1 base for J; bases not matched to a gene: 5.